Each of the 19 T cell receptor beta chains below was sequenced from the same sample in a study. TCRdb passed the 5' RACE reads through MiXCR, listing each CDR3 protein once. The top ten clones hold about 5% of a sample with around 9,000 distinct CDR3 sequences, 30% to 40% of them seen once. Tregs were sorted as CD4+CD25+CD127-/low cells. Sequencing used Tregs sorted from blood. These receptors were obtained from a female donor with breast cancer.

J is TRBJ2-7 and V is TRBV25-1; TRBD2 agrees at 8 bases. CDR1 and CDR2 from the germline V gene are MGHDK and SYGVNS. The CDR3 extends over 15 amino acids. The V gene end was trimmed by 4 bases and the J gene end by 0 bases; junction bases not matched to a gene: 5. CDR3 in DNA: TGTGCCAGCAGTGCCGGGGGGGACCGCTCCTACGAGCAGTACTTC. Its protein is CASSAGGDRSYEQYF.

The V and J genes are TRBV20-1 and TRBJ2-5; D unresolved. In germline, CDR1 is DFQATT, CDR2 SNEGSKA (reference sequence). The V and J ends lost 2 bases and 4 bases respectively, with 11 bases between them. The CDR3 has 13 residues. CDR3 residues: CSARRLPGETQYF. The CDR3 DNA follows: TGCAGTGCTAGAAGATTACCCGGAGAGACCCAGTACTTC.

This chain connects TRBV12-3 or TRBV12-4 to TRBJ1-4; D is ambiguous. The CDR3 totals 13 residues. V lost 7 bases, J lost 4 bases, and 10 bases lay in between. The CDR3 sequence is CASTESGNEKLFF. In DNA form, the CDR3 reads TGTGCCAGCACCGAGAGTGGTAATGAAAAACTGTTTTTT.

The sample holds a few counts of this clonotype. V usage is TRBV15 and J usage is TRBJ2-2; D uncertain. CDR1 is LNHNV, CDR2 YYDKDF, per germline (reference sequence). V lost 5 bases, J lost 0 bases, and 7 bases lay in between. CDR3 length: 14 residues. DNA for the CDR3: TGTGCCACCAGCTCACATCCGAACACCGGGGAGCTGTTTTTT. Its protein is CATSSHPNTGELFF.

Comments on this clonotype: A clone one base away is much larger, so this may be a read error. This chain connects TRBV7-2 to TRBJ2-3, with D tentatively TRBD2 (7 bases). Per germline, CDR1 SGHTA and CDR2 FQGNSA. This CDR3 is 15 amino acids long. V was trimmed by 0 bases and J by 2 bases, leaving 9 bases between them. CDR3 residues: CASSLAAGHTDTQYF. The DNA for the CDR3 is TGTGCCAGCAGCTTAGCAGCGGGACACACAGATACGCAGTATTTT.

The chain joins TRBV7-2 to TRBJ2-1; 9 nucleotides agree with TRBD1. Germline values: CDR1 SGHTA, CDR2 FQGNSA. The CDR3 has 16 amino acids. Unmatched junction bases numbered 10, after V lost 4 bases and J lost 6 bases. This CDR3 reads CASSSTTGTGLNEQFF. The CDR3 nucleotides read TGTGCCAGCAGCTCTACGACCGGGACAGGGCTCAATGAGCAGTTCTTC.

This clonotype was picked up a small number of times. The chain's CDR3 is CASSGALTYEQYF. CDR3 DNA sequence: TGTGCCAGTAGCGGGGCCCTCACCTACGAGCAGTACTTC. The rearrangement uses TRBV28 and TRBJ2-7; 8 bases line up with TRBD2. V shed 9 bases and J 2 bases; nucleotides not matched to a gene: 6. The CDR3 runs to 13 residues. Per the germline V gene, CDR1 is MDHEN and CDR2 is SYDVKM.

V is TRBV7-2 and J is TRBJ2-7; D uncertain. The V gene lost 4 bases and the J gene lost 6 bases, with 13 bases spanning the gap. The CDR3 runs to 13 residues. CDR1 SGHTA and CDR2 FQGNSA come from the germline V gene. CDR3 nucleotides: TGTGCCAGCAGCTCCGGCCCGGTGGCCGAGCAGTACTTC. Residues: CASSSGPVAEQYF.

In its sample, this clonotype was seen a few times. The chain uses TRBV20-1 and TRBJ2-1, with 7 bases aligning to TRBD1. The J segment lost 3 bases and the V segment lost 4 bases, leaving 6 bases of the junction unmatched. Germline V lookup: CDR1 DFQATT, CDR2 SNEGSKA (reference sequence). CDR3 length equals 14 residues. This CDR3 is CSANVGQDYNEQFF. DNA for the CDR3: TGCAGTGCTAACGTTGGACAGGACTACAATGAGCAGTTCTTC.

This clonotype is labeled medium-sized. V is TRBV18 and J is TRBJ1-1; no clear D gene. The CDR3 extends over 13 amino acids. V gave up 4 bases and J gave up 6 bases, with 12 bases separating them. Per the germline V gene, CDR1 is KGHSH and CDR2 is LQKENI. CDR3 DNA sequence: TGTGCCAGCTCACAGTGGGGAGTAGCTGAAGCTTTCTTT. Translating it yields CASSQWGVAEAFF.

The gene calls are TRBV28 and TRBJ2-5; possible D gene TRBD1, 5 bases. The ends were cut back, 6 bases at V and 3 bases at J, with 8 bases in the middle. Germline values: CDR1 MDHEN, CDR2 SYDVKM. The CDR3 spans 12 residues. This CDR3 reads CASRLREETQYF. The CDR3 DNA reads TGTGCCAGCAGACTCAGGGAAGAGACCCAGTACTTC.

This clonotype is termed medium-sized. The rearrangement joins TRBV4-1 to TRBJ1-2; TRBD1 matches at 8 bases. V shed 4 bases, J shed 5 bases, and the junction held 15 bases outside the gene matches. Per germline, CDR1 MGHRA and CDR2 YSYEKL. The CDR3 has 17 residues. CDR3 region: CASSRGRTPQGAYGYTF. The CDR3 nucleotides read TGCGCCAGCAGCCGAGGGAGAACGCCCCAGGGGGCTTATGGCTACACCTTC.

This clonotype is judged medium-sized. The chain uses TRBV20-1 and TRBJ1-1, with D tentatively TRBD1 (6 bases). The CDR3 contains 13 residues. Per germline, CDR1 DFQATT and CDR2 SNEGSKA (reference sequence). Trimming took off 6 bases at V and 0 bases at J, with 11 bases between the two ends. The CDR3 loop is CSAGGTLNTEAFF. CDR3 DNA sequence: TGCAGTGCGGGAGGGACATTGAACACTGAAGCTTTCTTT.

J is TRBJ2-7 and V is TRBV27; D remains unclear. The germline gives CDR1 MNHEY, CDR2 SMNVEV (reference sequence). The CDR3 spans 13 residues. The V gene lost 3 bases and the J gene lost 3 bases, with 9 bases spanning the gap. CDR3 DNA: TGTGCCAGCAGTTTCGGTAGTGACTACGAGCAGTACGTC. This sequence encodes CASSFGSDYEQYV.

V and J are TRBV12-3 or TRBV12-4 and TRBJ2-2; 7 bases fit TRBD1. This CDR3 has 14 amino acids. V was pared by 7 bases and J by 0 bases, with 2 bases of the junction left unmatched. The CDR3 here is CASMGQTNTGELFF. The CDR3 DNA reads as TGTGCCAGCATGGGACAGACGAACACCGGGGAGCTGTTTTTT.

This rearrangement joins TRBV5-1 to TRBJ1-2, with D unresolved. The CDR3 is made up of 12 amino acids. Trimming shortened V by 4 bases and J by 8 bases, and 12 bases separated the two germline ends. Looked up from germline, CDR1 is SGHRS and CDR2 is YFSETQ. The CDR3: CASSQNLGGYTF. Written as DNA, the CDR3 is TGCGCCAGCAGCCAAAACCTGGGGGGCTACACCTTC. Filled out from reference TRBV5-1 and TRBJ1-2, the complete variable domain reads KAGVTQTPRYLIKTRGQQVTLSCSPISGHRSVSWYQQTPGQGLQFLFEYFSETQRNKGNFPGRFSGRQFSNSRSEMNVSTLELGDSALYLCASSQNLGGYTFGSGTRLTVV.

As concerns this clonotype: This is likely a read error, given that the CDR3 carries no conserved phenylalanine or tryptophan at its end. J is TRBJ1-3 and V is TRBV11-2, with a tentative D call TRBD1 (5 bases). CDR3 length: 15 amino acids. CDR1 is SGHAT, CDR2 FQNNGV, per germline. Trimming removed 5 bases from V and 1 base from J, with 12 bases in between. The CDR3 region is CASSARGRSGNTIYS. The CDR3 region has the DNA TGTGCCAGCAGCGCCCGGGGCAGATCTGGAAACACCATATATTCT.

This clonotype was counted a few times. The rearrangement joins TRBV7-2 to TRBJ2-7; 9 bases map to TRBD1. There are 16 residues in the CDR3. CDR1 and CDR2 (germline): SGHTA, FQGNSA. For the CDR3, the DNA is TGTGCCTGCAGCTTAGTGACAGGGGGTTACGACTACGAGCAGTACGTC. It is translated as CACSLVTGGYDYEQYV.

This clonotype rates as medium-sized. This chain links TRBV6-1 with TRBJ2-7, with D unresolved. CDR3 length equals 15 residues. Germline assignment: CDR1 MNHNS and CDR2 SASEGT. Trimming stripped 7 bases from V and 2 bases from J, with 18 bases between. Written as DNA, the CDR3 is TGTGCCAGCAAAATAAATGAAATTAGGGCCTACGAGCAGTACTTC. The encoded protein is CASKINEIRAYEQYF.